This entry features one TCR beta chain sequence. TCRdb's copy holds only in-frame clones and misses some; the assay was immunoSEQ multiplex PCR. The sample has about 64,000 clones, approximately 90% seen once. CDR1 is SGDLS, CDR2 YYNGEE, per germline. The V end lost 4 bases, the J end lost 0 bases, and 14 bases lay between the germline ends. This CDR3 contains 16 residues. This record belongs to a study of OX40 agonist ivuxolimab in advanced cancers. Study background: Dose-escalation patients were diagnosed with hepatocellular carcinoma, melanoma, renal cell cancer or head and neck cancer.

The chain uses TRBV9 and TRBJ1-3; unclear D gene. The receptor was derived from an adult with an advanced solid tumor such as melanoma, head and neck, liver or kidney cancer. This specimen was CD4+ or CD8+ T cells sorted from blood, taken in a trial of the OX40 agonist ivuxolimab. Here the CDR3 DNA reads TGTGCCAGCAGCCCCGGTGGGCCCTACTCTGGAAACACCATATATTTT. Translating it yields CASSPGGPYSGNTIYF. The full variable domain, in which reference TRBV9 and TRBJ1-3 provide the parts outside the CDR3, is DSGVTQTPKHLITATGQRVTLRCSPRSGDLSVYWYQQSLDQGLQFLIQYYNGEERAKGNILERFSAQQFPDLHSELNLSSLELGDSALYFCASSPGGPYSGNTIYFGEGSWLTVV.